The 19 T cell receptor beta chains below all came from one sample that was sequenced in a study of shared clonotypes between healthy human individuals. Positive CCR7 selection of CD45RO-negative cells yielded the naive CD8 cells, and terminally differentiated effector memory CD45RA+ cells were excluded. The repertoire was sequenced with immunoSEQ multiplex PCR; TCRdb's copy has only in-frame clones and lacks some. The sample lists hundreds of thousands of clones, roughly nine tenths occurring once. The sequenced material came from naive CD8+ T cells sorted from blood. Receptors were obtained from a man aged 25-45 years in good health.

A few counts support this clone. The chain recombines TRBV7-9 with TRBJ1-2, with unresolved D. The CDR3 covers 10 residues. Germline CDR1 reads SEHNR; CDR2 reads FQNEAQ (reference sequence). Trimming shortened V by 4 bases and J by 8 bases, and 5 bases separated the two germline ends. CDR3 amino acids: CASSSVGYTF. The CDR3 bases are TGTGCCAGCAGCTCCGTGGGCTACACCTTC.

This sequence joins TRBV23-1 and TRBJ1-5; D is undetermined. TRBV23-1 is placed among ORFs of uncertain function. The CDR3 has 14 residues. The V end was cut by 6 bases, the J end by 6 bases, with 15 bases between. Here the CDR3 reads CASSLGEAIQPQHF. Written as DNA, the CDR3 is TGCGCCAGCAGCCTCGGGGAAGCAATTCAGCCCCAGCATTTT.

CDR3 in amino acids: CASTLIPDRGDQPQHF. CDR3 in DNA: TGTGCCAGCACCTTGATCCCGGACAGGGGGGATCAGCCCCAGCATTTT. The chain employs TRBV2 and TRBJ1-5; TRBD1 matches at 10 bases. V trimming: 7 bases; J trimming: 5 bases; junction bases outside the gene matches: 11. CDR3 length: 16 residues. CDR1 is SNHLY and CDR2 is FYNNEI in the germline V gene.

This sequence joins TRBV7-9 and TRBJ2-5; 9 bases line up with TRBD1. V lost 4 bases and J lost 1; bases outside the gene matches: 7. The CDR3 sequence is 16 residues long. Per germline, CDR1 SEHNR and CDR2 FQNEAQ (reference sequence). The CDR3 coding sequence is TGTGCCAGCAGCTCGAGGGACAGGGTAATCCAAGAGACCCAGTACTTC. Translated, it gives CASSSRDRVIQETQYF.

The chain links TRBV9 to TRBJ2-1; D not resolved. The CDR3 is 11 residues long. V was clipped by 4 bases and J by 10 bases, with 9 bases between them. CDR1 is SGDLS, CDR2 YYNGEE, per germline. CDR3: CASSMGKEQFF. CDR3 in DNA: TGTGCCAGCAGCATGGGAAAGGAGCAGTTCTTC.

This clone occurred once. The chain uses TRBV29-1 and TRBJ2-6; D is perhaps TRBD1 (7 bases). The CDR3 spans 16 residues. With 7 bases removed from V and 1 base from J, the gap between germline ends came to 17 bases. Germline CDR1 SQVTM, CDR2 ANQGSEA. The CDR3 DNA follows: TGCAGCGCGGGGGACAGTTCAAGATCTGGGGCCAACGTCCTGACTTTC. Amino acid sequence: CSAGDSSRSGANVLTF.

This clone appeared a single time. The rearrangement uses TRBV7-9 and TRBJ2-1; D is perhaps TRBD1 (5 bases). Between the trimmed V and J ends, which lost 4 bases and 8 bases, there was a span of 15 bases. The CDR3 has 14 amino acids. Germline CDR1 reads SEHNR; CDR2 reads FQNEAQ (reference sequence). The CDR3 spells CASSSQEGADEQFF. Written as DNA, the CDR3 is TGTGCCAGCAGCTCACAGGAAGGGGCCGATGAGCAGTTCTTC.

The chain carries TRBV7-9 and TRBJ2-2; TRBD2 might be the D (5 bases). The CDR3 is 13 residues long. V was clipped by 5 bases and J by 5 bases, with 9 bases between them. Germline V gene sequence: CDR1 SEHNR, CDR2 FQNEAQ (reference sequence). CDR3 sequence (DNA): TGTGCCAGCAGCCCGGACTTAACCGGGGAGCTGTTTTTT. Amino acid sequence: CASSPDLTGELFF.

This clone has more than one count but fewer than ten. The chain links TRBV5-4 to TRBJ1-2; 9 nucleotides match TRBD1. Germline V gene data show CDR1 as SGHNT and CDR2 as YYREEE (reference sequence). The CDR3 is 18 residues long. V was clipped by 0 bases and J by 1 base; unmatched bases: 10. The CDR3 spells CASSLGQGVITFNYGYTF. In DNA, the CDR3 is TGTGCCAGCAGCTTGGGACAGGGGGTGATTACTTTTAACTATGGCTACACCTTC.

A single count supports this clone. This chain uses TRBV7-3 with TRBJ2-1; a possible D gene is TRBD2 (6 bases). The V end lost 4 bases, the J end lost 1 base, and 14 bases lay between the germline ends. CDR1 and CDR2 (germline): SGHTA, FQGTGA. The CDR3 contains 16 residues. In nucleotides, the CDR3 is TGTGCCAGCAGCTCTCTGGGCGGGGAATCCTACAATGAGCAGTTCTTC. It translates to CASSSLGGESYNEQFF. The whole variable domain, remainder taken from reference TRBV7-3 and TRBJ2-1, is GAGVSQTPSNKVTEKGKYVELRCDPISGHTALYWYRQSLGQGPEFLIYFQGTGAADDSGLPNDRFFAVRPEGSVSTLKIQRTERGDSAVYLCASSSLGGESYNEQFFGPGTRLTVL.

The chain employs TRBV7-6 and TRBJ2-7; 7 bases align to TRBD1. With 3 bases clipped from V and 2 bases from J, the junction kept 4 bases outside the gene matches. CDR3 size: 14 residues. Germline V CDR1 and CDR2: SGHVS, FNYEAQ. The CDR3 region has the DNA TGTGCCAGCAGCTTCCGGACAGGAGCCTACGAGCAGTACTTC. It codes for CASSFRTGAYEQYF.

This clone is a singleton in its sample. Other DNA sequences of this sample code for an identical CDR3. This chain links TRBV9 with TRBJ1-2; no clear D. The CDR3 is made up of 10 amino acids. Trimming left V 3 bases short and J 8 bases short, with 5 bases between. CDR1 SGDLS and CDR2 YYNGEE come from the germline V gene. The CDR3 loop reads CASSGPGYTF. CDR3 DNA sequence: TGTGCCAGCAGCGGTCCCGGCTACACCTTC.

The chain combines TRBV9 with TRBJ2-7; D is unresolved. The germline CDR1 and CDR2 sequences are SGDLS and YYNGEE. The CDR3 contains 14 residues. Between the trimmed V and J ends, which lost 4 bases and 5 bases, there was a span of 16 bases. The CDR3: CASSPRQSPHEQYF. The CDR3, as DNA: TGTGCCAGCAGCCCCCGTCAGTCTCCGCACGAGCAGTACTTC. The whole variable domain, filled in from reference TRBV9 and TRBJ2-7, reads DSGVTQTPKHLITATGQRVTLRCSPRSGDLSVYWYQQSLDQGLQFLIQYYNGEERAKGNILERFSAQQFPDLHSELNLSSLELGDSALYFCASSPRQSPHEQYFGPGTRLTVT.

Comments on this clone: Its ends do not fully match the called genes, so a read error is possible. This rearrangement joins TRBV5-4 to TRBJ2-3, with TRBD2 identical over 8 bases. The CDR3 has 15 amino acids. Germline V gene sequence: CDR1 SGHNT, CDR2 YYREEE (reference sequence). The CDR3, as DNA: TGTGCCAGCAGCCTTCCGGGACTAGTCGGTCCCGACGCCTTCTTT. Protein sequence: CASSLPGLVGPDAFF.

As concerns this clone: Other DNA variants within this sample encode the same CDR3. The chain combines TRBV4-3 with TRBJ2-7; 13 bases align to TRBD2. J lost 4 bases, V lost 3 bases, and 3 bases had no gene match. The CDR3 spans 15 residues. From germline, CDR1 is LGHNA and CDR2 YSLEER. Here the CDR3 reads CASSQGLAGPYEQYF. The CDR3 DNA reads TGCGCCAGCAGCCAGGGACTAGCGGGACCATACGAGCAGTACTTC.

The genes are TRBV6-5 and TRBJ2-5, with 10 bases matching TRBD2. Germline CDR1 and CDR2: MNHEY and SVGAGI. V was pared by 2 bases and J by 8 bases, with 5 bases of the junction left unmatched. This CDR3 comprises 14 residues. CDR3 nucleotide sequence: TGTGCCAGCAGTTACCCGCTAGCGGGAGCCACCCAGTACTTC. It specifies CASSYPLAGATQYF.

The chain couples TRBV21-1 to TRBJ1-2. TRBV21-1 is a listed pseudogene. CDR3 length: 12 amino acids. For the CDR3, the DNA is TGTGCCAGCAGCGAGTGTTGCGATGGCTACACCTTC. Amino acids: CASSECCDGYTF.

This clone is judged medium-sized. Within the sample, other DNA sequences also encode this same CDR3. The rearrangement links TRBV28 to TRBJ2-7; no clear D. Per germline, CDR1 MDHEN and CDR2 SYDVKM. Trimming pared 6 bases from V and 2 bases from J, leaving 8 bases between. The CDR3 totals 12 residues. CDR3 DNA: TGTGCCAGCAGGGATGCAACCTACGAGCAGTACTTC. This gives the protein CASRDATYEQYF.

This chain uses TRBV27 with TRBJ2-3, with 8 bases fitting TRBD2. Germline V gene sequence: CDR1 MNHEY, CDR2 SMNVEV (reference sequence). The CDR3 sequence is 15 residues long. The V segment lost 6 bases and the J segment 0 bases; nucleotides outside the gene matches: 5. The CDR3 coding sequence is TGTGCCAGCAGGGACTTAGCGGGGAGCACAGATACGCAGTATTTT. Translating it yields CASRDLAGSTDTQYF.